This T cell receptor (beta chain) was captured in a study of lymphopenia after photon versus proton radiotherapy. Study results and caveats: Better survival with proton therapy was suggested as possible, not demonstrated. Under photons, naive T cells and diversity fell while effector/memory populations rose. A bigger post-nadir fall in TCR diversity correlated inversely with survival time in deceased patients. After lymphocyte nadir, photon-treated repertoires showed oligoclonal expansion, especially CD8+ Temra.

The assay was immunoSEQ multiplex PCR, and TCRdb's table has in-frame clones only and misses some. The table records more than 25,000 clones, over 80% of them present only once. CDR1 and CDR2 from the germline V gene are SNHLY and FYNNEI. The CDR3 sequence is 14 residues long. V shed 7 bases and J shed 2 bases, with 14 bases lying between them. Concerning this clone: Its antigen is unknown.

The origin of this receptor is a man aged 50-60 years with gastric cancer. The specimen was peripheral blood, collected from a patient treated with photon-based radiotherapy. The J gene is TRBJ1-2, the V gene TRBV2; D perhaps matches TRBD1 (5 bases). The CDR3 spells CASKDSQINYGYTF. The CDR3 region has the DNA TGTGCCAGCAAAGACAGCCAAATAAACTATGGCTACACCTTC.